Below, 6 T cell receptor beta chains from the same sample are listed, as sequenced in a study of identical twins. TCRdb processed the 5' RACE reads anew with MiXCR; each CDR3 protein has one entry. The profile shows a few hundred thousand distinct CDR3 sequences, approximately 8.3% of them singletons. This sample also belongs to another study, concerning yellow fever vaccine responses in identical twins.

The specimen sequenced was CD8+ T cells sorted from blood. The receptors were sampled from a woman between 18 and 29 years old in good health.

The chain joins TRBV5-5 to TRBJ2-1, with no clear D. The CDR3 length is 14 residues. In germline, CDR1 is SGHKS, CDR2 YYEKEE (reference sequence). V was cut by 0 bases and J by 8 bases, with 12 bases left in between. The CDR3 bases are TGTGCCAGCAGCTTGGCCCGATGGTGGGATGAGCAGTTCTTC. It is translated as CASSLARWWDEQFF.

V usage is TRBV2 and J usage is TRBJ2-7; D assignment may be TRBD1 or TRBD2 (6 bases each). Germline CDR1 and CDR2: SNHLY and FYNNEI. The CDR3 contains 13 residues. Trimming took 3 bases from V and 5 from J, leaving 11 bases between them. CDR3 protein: CASSDGGQDEQYF. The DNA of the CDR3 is TGTGCCAGCAGTGATGGGGGGCAGGACGAGCAGTACTTC. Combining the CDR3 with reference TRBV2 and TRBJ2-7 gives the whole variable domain EPEVTQTPSHQVTQMGQEVILRCVPISNHLYFYWYRQILGQKVEFLVSFYNNEISEKSEIFDDQFSVERPDGSNFTLKIRSTKLEDSAMYFCASSDGGQDEQYFGPGTRLTVT.

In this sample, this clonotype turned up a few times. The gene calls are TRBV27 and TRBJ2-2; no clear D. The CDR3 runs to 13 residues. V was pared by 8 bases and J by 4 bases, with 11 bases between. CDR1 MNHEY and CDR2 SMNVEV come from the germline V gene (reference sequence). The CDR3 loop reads CASRVGSTGELFF. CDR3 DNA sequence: TGTGCCAGCCGGGTCGGTAGCACCGGGGAGCTGTTTTTT.

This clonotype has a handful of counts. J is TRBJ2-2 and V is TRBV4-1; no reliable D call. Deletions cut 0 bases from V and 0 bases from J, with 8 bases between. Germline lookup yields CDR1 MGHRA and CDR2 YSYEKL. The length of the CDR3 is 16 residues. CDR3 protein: CASSQDVASNTGELFF. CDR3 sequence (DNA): TGCGCCAGCAGCCAAGATGTGGCTTCGAACACCGGGGAGCTGTTTTTT.

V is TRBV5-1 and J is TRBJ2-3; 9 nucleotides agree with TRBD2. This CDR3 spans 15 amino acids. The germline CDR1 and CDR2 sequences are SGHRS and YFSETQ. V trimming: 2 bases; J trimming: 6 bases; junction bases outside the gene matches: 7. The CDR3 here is CASSLAGGDQDTQYF. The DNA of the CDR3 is TGCGCCAGCAGCTTAGCGGGAGGAGACCAGGATACGCAGTATTTT.

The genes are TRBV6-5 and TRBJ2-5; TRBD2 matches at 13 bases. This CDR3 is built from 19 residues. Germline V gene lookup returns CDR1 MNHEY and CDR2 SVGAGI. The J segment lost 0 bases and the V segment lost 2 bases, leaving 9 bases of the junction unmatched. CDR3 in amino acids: CASSYQGLAGDSYQETQYF. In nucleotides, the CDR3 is TGTGCCAGCAGTTACCAAGGACTAGCGGGAGATAGTTACCAAGAGACCCAGTACTTC.